Listed below are T cell receptor beta chains from one sample, sequenced in a study of blood T cell repertoires in COVID-19. Using immunoSEQ multiplex PCR, the repertoire was profiled, and TCRdb retains in-frame clones only, with some absent. The sample records over 200,000 clones, 70% to 90% being singletons. The sample consisted of peripheral blood. The receptors stem from a man aged 30 to 39 who had recovered from COVID-19. The CDR3 runs from the conserved cysteine through the conserved F or W. The order of the fields is V gene, J gene, CDR3 protein.

V: TRBV18
J: TRBJ2-5
CDR3: CASSAAGAQETQYF

V: TRBV4-3
J: TRBJ2-1
CDR3: CASSQEYGEQFF

V: TRBV5-8
J: TRBJ1-3
CDR3: CASSLGREAGNTIYF

V: TRBV2
J: TRBJ1-3
CDR3: CASSGQIGNTIYF

V: TRBV24-1
J: TRBJ2-7
CDR3: CATSERTSGSYEQYF

V: TRBV27
J: TRBJ1-2
CDR3: CASAPGTGTYYGYTF

V: TRBV5-5
J: TRBJ2-1
CDR3: CASSYRRGEQFF

V: TRBV18
J: TRBJ1-6
CDR3: CASSEPREGPLHF

V: TRBV2
J: TRBJ2-7
CDR3: CASRGGDPSEQYF

V: TRBV11-3
J: TRBJ1-4
CDR3: CASSPTTTGVNEKLFF

V: TRBV4-2
J: TRBJ2-3
CDR3: CASRRQRGENTDTQYF

V: TRBV18
J: TRBJ1-4
CDR3: CASSPIQGANEKLFF

V: TRBV7-2
J: TRBJ2-7
CDR3: CASRPPGLAGGGEQYF

V: TRBV19
J: TRBJ2-7
CDR3: CASSIPSLSYEQYF

V: TRBV7-2
J: TRBJ2-7
CDR3: CASSPRTGVAYEQYF

V: TRBV14
J: TRBJ2-7
CDR3: CASSHTGAGLAGPHSYEQYF

V: TRBV21-1
J: TRBJ2-1
CDR3: CASSKSKGREKYNEQFF

V: TRBV6-5
J: TRBJ2-6
CDR3: CASRDGHSGANVLTF

V: TRBV3-1/TRBV3-2
J: TRBJ1-2
CDR3: CASSFLGHSNYGYTF

V: TRBV4-3
J: TRBJ1-1
CDR3: CASSRTFTRAEAFF

V: TRBV2
J: TRBJ1-1
CDR3: CASSKGQGEAFF

V: TRBV30
J: TRBJ2-5
CDR3: CAWEKGTGVETQYF

V: TRBV11-3
J: TRBJ2-7
CDR3: CASSMDRGGGEQYF

V: TRBV6-2/TRBV6-3
J: TRBJ1-4
CDR3: CASSSTPQDATNEKLFF

V: TRBV11-2
J: TRBJ2-4
CDR3: CASSFLGAEWGKNIQYF

V: TRBV2
J: TRBJ2-2
CDR3: CASTKDRALSAGELFF